The present TCR beta chain was sequenced within a study of early T cells in non-severe SARS-CoV-2 infection. The sample holds many counts of this clonotype. Unique molecular identifiers were added to individual cDNA molecules. One entry per CDR3 protein, called by TCRdb with MiXCR from the 5' RACE reads. Of 35,000 to 45,000 distinct CDR3 sequences listed, 12% are singletons. Trimming left V 4 bases short and J 4 bases short, with 25 bases between. The germline gives CDR1 LNHDA, CDR2 SQIVND (reference sequence). This CDR3 is built from 18 residues. The TCR sequence derives from an adult who was a healthcare worker with PCR-confirmed SARS-CoV-2 infection or an uninfected control (not recorded which). Material for sequencing was whole blood. V usage is TRBV19 and J usage is TRBJ1-2; D is unresolved. As DNA, the CDR3 is TGTGCCAGTAGTAAGAAAGTAGTTGGGCCAGCTAAACTCTATGGCTACACCTTC. Protein sequence: CASSKKVVGPAKLYGYTF.